What follows are 22 T cell receptor beta chains derived from one specimen sequenced in a study of cytomegalovirus exposure and HLA in healthy donors. Sequencing used immunoSEQ multiplex PCR; TCRdb keeps in-frame clones, though not all of them. Found here are 130,000 or so clones, roughly 86% of them singletons; the top ten hold 3% to 3.5%. The sequenced material came from PBMCs. All receptors derive from a young man in good health and CMV-seronegative.

This clone was counted a few times. The rearrangement uses TRBV7-6 and TRBJ2-7; 11 bases map to TRBD1. The germline V gene has CDR1 SGHVS and CDR2 FNYEAQ. This CDR3 has 16 residues. V was clipped by 0 bases and J by 4 bases; unmatched bases: 5. The CDR3 loop reads CASSLAPGQGVYEQYF. CDR3 bases: TGTGCCAGCAGCTTAGCCCCGGGACAGGGGGTATACGAGCAGTACTTC.

The genes are TRBV19 and TRBJ1-2; no clear D. Trimming took 6 bases from V and 8 from J, leaving 10 bases between them. Germline V gives CDR1 LNHDA, CDR2 SQIVND (reference sequence). This CDR3 spans 11 amino acids. CDR3 nucleotides: TGTGCCAGTAGGACTTCGGGGGGCTACACCTTC. This translates into CASRTSGGYTF.

In DNA, the CDR3 is TGTGCCAGTAGTATAATGGGCAGGATTAACACCGGGGAGCTGTTTTTT. Residues: CASSIMGRINTGELFF. The V call is TRBV19, the J call TRBJ2-2, with D hard to call. The CDR3 is made up of 16 amino acids. Trimming took 2 bases from V and 2 from J, leaving 12 bases between them. Germline V CDR1 and CDR2: LNHDA, SQIVND (reference sequence).

J is TRBJ1-2 and V is TRBV4-1; D is possibly TRBD1 (6 bases). From germline, CDR1 is MGHRA and CDR2 YSYEKL. This CDR3 comprises 13 residues. V was clipped by 9 bases and J by 5 bases, with 16 bases between them. Here the CDR3 reads CASRAEGVYGYTF. The CDR3 DNA follows: TGCGCCAGTAGGGCCGAGGGGGTATATGGCTACACCTTC.

The chain joins TRBV5-1 to TRBJ1-4; the match to TRBD1 covers 9 bases. The V and J ends lost 4 bases and 6 bases, in that order; junction bases with no gene match: 4. Germline CDR1 is SGHRS and CDR2 is YFSETQ. The CDR3 runs 14 residues. The CDR3 reads CASSGGQGHEKLFF. The CDR3 bases are TGCGCCAGCAGCGGCGGACAGGGGCATGAAAAACTGTTTTTT.

The CDR3 reads CAISESGGGRGIEQYF. CDR3 sequence (DNA): TGTGCCATCAGTGAGTCGGGTGGGGGTAGGGGGATCGAGCAGTACTTC. The V gene is TRBV10-3, the J gene TRBJ2-7; TRBD1 is a possible D gene (6 bases). The germline V gene has CDR1 ENHRY and CDR2 SYGVKD. V shed 0 bases and J shed 6 bases, with 18 bases lying between them. CDR3 length: 16 residues.

This chain connects TRBV5-1 to TRBJ2-3; the D gene is possibly TRBD1 (6 bases). The V gene lost 3 bases and the J gene lost 2 bases, with 10 bases spanning the gap. Germline-derived CDR1 and CDR2 are SGHRS and YFSETQ. The CDR3 extends over 14 amino acids. The CDR3 here is CASSYGQYTDTQYF. In DNA, the CDR3 is TGCGCCAGCAGCTATGGACAGTACACAGATACGCAGTATTTT. Full variable domain (outside the CDR3, taken from reference TRBV5-1 and TRBJ2-3): KAGVTQTPRYLIKTRGQQVTLSCSPISGHRSVSWYQQTPGQGLQFLFEYFSETQRNKGNFPGRFSGRQFSNSRSEMNVSTLELGDSALYLCASSYGQYTDTQYFGPGTRLTVL.

This chain connects TRBV5-5 to TRBJ1-4, with TRBD1 identical over 11 bases. The J segment lost 7 bases and the V segment lost 4 bases, leaving 3 bases of the junction unmatched. CDR1 is SGHKS and CDR2 is YYEKEE in the germline V gene (reference sequence). CDR3 length equals 14 residues. The CDR3, as DNA: TGTGCCAGCAGCCCGGACAGGGGGCCTGAAAAACTGTTTTTT. Amino acids: CASSPDRGPEKLFF. Complete variable domain (other parts from reference TRBV5-5 and TRBJ1-4): DAGVTQSPTHLIKTRGQQVTLRCSPISGHKSVSWYQQVLGQGPQFIFQYYEKEERGRGNFPDRFSARQFPNYSSELNVNALLLGDSALYLCASSPDRGPEKLFFGSGTQLSVL.

The V gene is TRBV19, the J gene TRBJ2-3; D is ambiguous. Germline loops: CDR1 LNHDA, CDR2 SQIVND (reference sequence). Trimming took 1 base from V and 2 from J, leaving 7 bases between them. There are 14 residues in the CDR3. The DNA of the CDR3 is TGTGCCAGTAGTATAGGAGGTACCACAGATACGCAGTATTTT. Amino acids: CASSIGGTTDTQYF.

V usage is TRBV7-6 and J usage is TRBJ2-1; 10 bases line up with TRBD1. J was trimmed by 10 bases and V by 4 bases; bases with no gene match: 19. Per the germline V gene, CDR1 is SGHVS and CDR2 is FNYEAQ. This CDR3 comprises 18 residues. CDR3 DNA sequence: TGTGCCAGCAGCTCCATAACCCTTGACAGGGGGCGAAAGGGAGAGCAGTTCTTC. Translating it yields CASSSITLDRGRKGEQFF.

This sequence joins TRBV5-6 and TRBJ2-3; TRBD2 agrees at 10 bases. CDR3 length: 18 amino acids. Per germline, CDR1 SGHDT and CDR2 YYEEEE. Trimming at V came to 3 bases and at J to 3 bases, leaving 13 bases not matched to a gene. The CDR3 DNA is TGTGCCAGCAGCTCCACCTCAAAAGCGGGGGGGACTACAGATACGCAGTATTTT. It codes for CASSSTSKAGGTTDTQYF. Full variable domain (missing parts from reference TRBV5-6 and TRBJ2-3): DAGVTQSPTHLIKTRGQQVTLRCSPKSGHDTVSWYQQALGQGPQFIFQYYEEEERQRGNFPDRFSGHQFPNYSSELNVNALLLGDSALYLCASSSTSKAGGTTDTQYFGPGTRLTVL.

The chain couples TRBV6-5 to TRBJ1-3; D is uncertain. The V and J ends lost 2 bases and 8 bases respectively, with 13 bases between them. CDR3 length: 14 residues. Per germline, CDR1 MNHEY and CDR2 SVGAGI. CDR3 DNA: TGTGCCAGCAGTTACCGGGGTGCCGCGGACACCATATATTTT. Amino acid sequence: CASSYRGAADTIYF.

The V call is TRBV29-1, the J call TRBJ1-1; TRBD1 matches 8 bases. V shed 8 bases, J shed 3 bases, and the junction held 11 bases outside the gene matches. This CDR3 is 14 amino acids long. Germline values: CDR1 SQVTM, CDR2 ANQGSEA. CDR3 sequence reads: CSSRTGSIDTEAFF. For the CDR3, the DNA is TGCAGCTCCCGGACAGGGAGCATCGACACTGAAGCTTTCTTT.

The V and J genes are TRBV6-5 and TRBJ1-4; D is unresolved. Germline loops: CDR1 MNHEY, CDR2 SVGAGI. The CDR3 contains 15 residues. The ends were cut back, 2 bases at V and 0 bases at J, with 7 bases in the middle. Here the CDR3 DNA reads TGTGCCAGCAGTTACCTCCTTTCAACTAATGAAAAACTGTTTTTT. It translates to CASSYLLSTNEKLFF.

The rearrangement joins TRBV27 to TRBJ1-6; 7 bases agree with TRBD1. Germline V lookup: CDR1 MNHEY, CDR2 SMNVEV (reference sequence). The CDR3 has 13 amino acids. The ends lost 5 bases at V and 10 bases at J; junction bases unmatched: 5. The CDR3 region has the DNA TGTGCCAGCAGTGACAGGGTTAGGTCACCCCTCCACTTT. It encodes CASSDRVRSPLHF.

The chain employs TRBV7-2 and TRBJ2-7; 7 nucleotides line up with TRBD1. Germline CDR1 SGHTA, CDR2 FQGNSA. V was pared by 1 base and J by 5 bases, with 8 bases of the junction left unmatched. This CDR3 has 15 residues. The CDR3 region has the DNA TGTGCCAGCAGCTTAGACAGGACAGGTTTCAACGAGCAGTACTTC. Protein sequence: CASSLDRTGFNEQYF.

The chain is built from TRBV2 and TRBJ1-1; perhaps TRBD1 as D (5 bases). Trimming stripped 3 bases from V and 5 bases from J, with 13 bases between. Germline assignment: CDR1 SNHLY and CDR2 FYNNEI. This CDR3 is 14 amino acids long. CDR3 residues: CASSEGLPRTEAFF. The CDR3 nucleotides read TGTGCCAGCAGTGAGGGGCTCCCAAGGACTGAAGCTTTCTTT.

This sequence joins TRBV7-9 and TRBJ2-7; TRBD2 might be the D (7 bases). Germline CDR1 reads SEHNR; CDR2 reads FQNEAQ (reference sequence). V lost 5 bases, J lost 6 bases, and 17 bases lay in between. This CDR3 comprises 14 residues. As DNA, the CDR3 is TGTGCCAGCAGCCTCTTCCAAGGGGGGGGCGAGCAGTACTTC. It specifies CASSLFQGGGEQYF.

The V call is TRBV10-3, the J call TRBJ2-7; 9 bases are a match to TRBD1. The CDR3 extends over 14 amino acids. The trim removed 3 bases at V and 3 bases at J, leaving 3 bases unmatched. The germline gives CDR1 ENHRY, CDR2 SYGVKD. CDR3 nucleotide sequence: TGTGCCATCAGTGAACGGGACAGGGACTACGAGCAGTACTTC. The encoded protein is CAISERDRDYEQYF.

This clone was picked up a small number of times. V gene TRBV7-9 combines with J gene TRBJ2-7; D is unclear. The CDR3 is 12 amino acids. Germline loops: CDR1 SEHNR, CDR2 FQNEAQ (reference sequence). V was cut by 4 bases and J by 5 bases, with 9 bases left in between. CDR3 region: CASSSLLNEQYF. Written as DNA, the CDR3 is TGTGCCAGCAGCTCACTACTGAACGAGCAGTACTTC.

The chain uses TRBV28 and TRBJ1-2, with 7 positions matching TRBD1. This CDR3 comprises 14 residues. Trimming removed 3 bases from V and 4 bases from J; junction bases left unmatched: 5. CDR1 is MDHEN, CDR2 SYDVKM, per germline. DNA of the CDR3: TGTGCCAGCAGTTTGGAGGGGGCTAGCTATGGCTACACCTTC. Its translation is CASSLEGASYGYTF.

This clone occurred a few times. This chain links TRBV9 with TRBJ1-2; weak D call: TRBD1 (5 bases). There are 13 residues in the CDR3. In germline, CDR1 is SGDLS, CDR2 YYNGEE. Trimming left V 3 bases short and J 3 bases short, with 9 bases between. The CDR3 nucleotides are TGTGCCAGCAGCGATTGGGGCGACTATGGCTACACCTTC. It codes for CASSDWGDYGYTF.